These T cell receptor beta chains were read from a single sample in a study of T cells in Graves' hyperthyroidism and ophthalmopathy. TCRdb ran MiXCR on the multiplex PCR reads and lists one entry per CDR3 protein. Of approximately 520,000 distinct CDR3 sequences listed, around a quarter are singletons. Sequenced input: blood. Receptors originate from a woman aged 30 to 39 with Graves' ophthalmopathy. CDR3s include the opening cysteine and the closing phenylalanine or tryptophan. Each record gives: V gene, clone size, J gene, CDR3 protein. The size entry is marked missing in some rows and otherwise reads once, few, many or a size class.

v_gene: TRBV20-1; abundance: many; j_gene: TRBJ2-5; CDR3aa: CSARDLTNRGKETQYF
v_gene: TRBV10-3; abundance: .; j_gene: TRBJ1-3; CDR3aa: CAISGTSSGNTIYF
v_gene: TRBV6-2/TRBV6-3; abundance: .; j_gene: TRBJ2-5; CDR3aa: CASSFVRFMEETQYF
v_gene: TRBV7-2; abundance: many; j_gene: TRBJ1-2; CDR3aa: CASSLDAETNYGYTF
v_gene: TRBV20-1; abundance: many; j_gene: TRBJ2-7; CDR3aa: CSARDVRGSYEQYF
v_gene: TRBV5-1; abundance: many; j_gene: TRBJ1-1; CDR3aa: CASSLDGTGGAEGAFF
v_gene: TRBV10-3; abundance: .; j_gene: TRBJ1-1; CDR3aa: CASSPGDLLMNTEAFF
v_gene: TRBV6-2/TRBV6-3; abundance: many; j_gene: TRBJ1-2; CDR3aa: CASSYPGINYGYTF
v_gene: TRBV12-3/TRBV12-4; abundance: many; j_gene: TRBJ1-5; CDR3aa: CASSFGQGYQPQHF
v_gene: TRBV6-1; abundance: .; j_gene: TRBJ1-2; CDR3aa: CASGEGSAGNYGYTF
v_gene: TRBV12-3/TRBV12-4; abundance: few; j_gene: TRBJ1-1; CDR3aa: CASSLFGTEAFF
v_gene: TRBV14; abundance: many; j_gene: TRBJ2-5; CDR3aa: CASGGRVTQYF
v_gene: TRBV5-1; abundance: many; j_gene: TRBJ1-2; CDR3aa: CASSLAGRALYTF
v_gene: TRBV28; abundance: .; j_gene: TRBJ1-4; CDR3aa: CASSSSRDSEKLFF
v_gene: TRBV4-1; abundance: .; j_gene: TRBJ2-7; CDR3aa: CASSQPGINEQYF
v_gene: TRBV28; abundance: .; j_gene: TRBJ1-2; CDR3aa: CASRPIRQEAYGYTF
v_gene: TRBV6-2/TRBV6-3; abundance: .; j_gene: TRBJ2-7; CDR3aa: CASRLEGQGRYEQYF
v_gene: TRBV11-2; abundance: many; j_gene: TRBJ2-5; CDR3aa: CASSPMDRGEETQYF
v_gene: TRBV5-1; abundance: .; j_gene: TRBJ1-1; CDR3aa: CASSDGTGSGTEAFF
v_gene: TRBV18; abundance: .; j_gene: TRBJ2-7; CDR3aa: CASSPPSTDEQYF
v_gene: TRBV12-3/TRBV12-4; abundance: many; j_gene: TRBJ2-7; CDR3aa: CASSPGHVSAEQYF
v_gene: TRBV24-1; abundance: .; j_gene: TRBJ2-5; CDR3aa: CVTSEAGIETQYF
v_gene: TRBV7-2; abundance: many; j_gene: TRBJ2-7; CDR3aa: CASSPSTGFSYEQYF
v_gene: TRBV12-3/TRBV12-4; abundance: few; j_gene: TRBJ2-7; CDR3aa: CASSWPGLIHEQYF
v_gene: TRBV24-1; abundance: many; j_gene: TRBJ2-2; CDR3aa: CATSDLWPGTPGELFF
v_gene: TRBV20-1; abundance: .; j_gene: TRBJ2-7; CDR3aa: CSAVWGQGTYEQYF
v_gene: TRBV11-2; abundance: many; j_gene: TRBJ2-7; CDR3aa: CASSSGLADYEQYF